One sample yielded the 30 T cell receptor beta chains listed below, sequenced in a study of identical twins. TCRdb fed the 5' RACE reads into MiXCR, producing one record per CDR3 protein. Of 690,000 or so distinct CDR3 sequences in the sample, roughly 8% were seen once. These data were also filed under a second study, of yellow fever vaccine responses in identical twins.

Sequencing was done on a sample of PBMCs. The receptors here all came from a woman aged 18-29 years in good health.

The V call is TRBV4-2, the J call TRBJ2-7; 9 bases align to TRBD2. This CDR3 is built from 15 residues. The germline V gene encodes CDR1 LGHNA and CDR2 YNFKEQ. Trimming cost V 0 bases and J 2 bases; bases outside gene matches: 2. CDR3 bases: TGTGCCAGCAGCCAAGATCCTAGCGGGGCCTACGAGCAGTACTTC. Protein sequence: CASSQDPSGAYEQYF.

The rearrangement uses TRBV20-1 and TRBJ2-7; D may match TRBD1 or TRBD2 (5 bases each). Germline V gives CDR1 DFQATT, CDR2 SNEGSKA (reference sequence). Trimming stripped 0 bases from V and 4 bases from J, with 16 bases between. The CDR3 spans 15 residues. The CDR3 region is CSARDPTAVGYEQYF. DNA of the CDR3: TGCAGTGCTAGAGATCCGACAGCGGTTGGGTACGAGCAGTACTTC.

This clonotype has a handful of counts. This rearrangement joins TRBV20-1 to TRBJ2-5, with 12 bases fitting TRBD2. J was trimmed by 5 bases and V by 0 bases; bases with no gene match: 4. The CDR3 runs 15 residues. Germline CDR1 reads DFQATT; CDR2 reads SNEGSKA (reference sequence). CDR3 DNA: TGCAGTGCTAGAGATCTAGCGGGAGGGCCGGAGACCCAGTACTTC. Residues: CSARDLAGGPETQYF.

CDR3 sequence: CASSTGTASETQYF. The CDR3 DNA sequence: TGTGCCAGCTCAACTGGGACAGCCAGCGAGACCCAGTACTTC. The chain combines TRBV18 with TRBJ2-5; 7 nucleotides agree with TRBD1. Germline V gives CDR1 KGHSH, CDR2 LQKENI. Trimming took 5 bases from V and 5 from J; bases not matched to a gene: 8. The CDR3 length is 14 residues.

The genes are TRBV18 and TRBJ2-7, with a weak D call TRBD1 (5 bases). The germline V gene has CDR1 KGHSH and CDR2 LQKENI. The V end lost 4 bases, the J end lost 6 bases, and 13 bases lay between the germline ends. The CDR3 is made up of 13 amino acids. The CDR3 region is CASSQEAGREQYF. The CDR3 DNA reads TGTGCCAGCTCACAAGAAGCAGGGCGCGAGCAGTACTTC.

There are a few counts of this clonotype. The CDR3 spells CASSLEGTGGRGEQYF. CDR3 in DNA: TGTGCCAGCAGCTTAGAAGGGACAGGGGGTAGGGGCGAGCAGTACTTC. The chain links TRBV7-9 to TRBJ2-7, with 11 nucleotides matching TRBD1. The CDR3 is 16 amino acids. V dropped 1 base and J dropped 6; count of bases not matched to a gene: 8. Germline loops: CDR1 SEHNR, CDR2 FQNEAQ (reference sequence).

The rearrangement links TRBV29-1 to TRBJ1-5; tentative D call: TRBD1 (5 bases). This CDR3 is 13 amino acids long. Trimming left V 7 bases short and J 4 bases short, with 14 bases between. Germline CDR1 and CDR2: SQVTM and ANQGSEA. The chain's CDR3 is CSARDGGNQPQHF. The CDR3 nucleotides read TGCAGCGCCAGGGACGGAGGTAATCAGCCCCAGCATTTT.

This rearrangement joins TRBV6-2 or TRBV6-3 to TRBJ2-5; 10 nucleotides align to TRBD2. Per the germline V gene, CDR1 is MNHEY and CDR2 is SVGEGT. This CDR3 has 15 amino acids. V lost 4 bases and J lost 4; bases outside the gene matches: 6. CDR3 protein: CASSSESGRGETQYF. The CDR3 nucleotides are TGTGCCAGCAGTTCCGAAAGCGGGAGGGGAGAGACCCAGTACTTC.

The chain is built from TRBV29-1 and TRBJ2-7, with 7 positions matching TRBD1. CDR3 size: 15 residues. The germline gives CDR1 SQVTM, CDR2 ANQGSEA. J was trimmed by 2 bases and V by 8 bases; bases with no gene match: 15. The CDR3 bases are TGCAGCCCCAAGCCCGAAACAGGGGTAGCCTACGAGCAGTACTTC. The encoded protein is CSPKPETGVAYEQYF.

This clonotype was detected a few times. The chain is built from TRBV7-6 and TRBJ2-3; 7 bases map to TRBD2. Germline CDR1 SGHVS, CDR2 FNYEAQ. The CDR3 is made up of 15 amino acids. With V trimmed by 2 bases and J by 6 bases, 8 bases remained unmatched. Here the CDR3 reads CASSLWGGVRDTQYF. In DNA form, the CDR3 reads TGTGCCAGCAGCTTATGGGGGGGGGTCAGGGATACGCAGTATTTT.

This clonotype was recorded at least ten times. This chain links TRBV12-3 or TRBV12-4 with TRBJ2-4; TRBD2 might be the D (7 bases). This CDR3 is 15 amino acids long. The germline V and J ends were trimmed by 6 bases and 6 bases, with 18 bases remaining between them. The CDR3 spells CASSPRGGDGNIQYF. The CDR3 DNA follows: TGTGCCAGCAGCCCCCGAGGGGGGGACGGAAACATTCAGTACTTC.

This clonotype appeared a few times. V and J are TRBV6-2 or TRBV6-3 and TRBJ1-1, with no clear D. V dropped 2 bases and J dropped 4 bases, with 8 bases sitting between them. Germline V gene sequence: CDR1 MNHEY, CDR2 SVGEGT. This CDR3 comprises 13 residues. For the CDR3, the DNA is TGTGCCAGCAGTTACGGTATCCCCACTGAAGCTTTCTTT. This translates into CASSYGIPTEAFF.

This clonotype was counted a few times. This chain uses TRBV27 with TRBJ2-4, with 10 bases matching TRBD1. Germline V lookup: CDR1 MNHEY, CDR2 SMNVEV (reference sequence). Unmatched junction bases numbered 4, after V lost 3 bases and J lost 5 bases. CDR3 length equals 15 residues. CDR3 DNA sequence: TGTGCCAGCAGTTTCTCTGGGACAGGGGAAAACATTCAGTACTTC. Its translation: CASSFSGTGENIQYF.

In the case of this clonotype: A much larger clone sits a single nucleotide away, making a read error possible. The chain uses TRBV20-1 and TRBJ2-7; no reliable D call. The CDR3 is made up of 11 amino acids. From germline, CDR1 is DFQATT and CDR2 SNEGSKA (reference sequence). The CDR3 DNA reads as TGCAGTGCTAGATTGAACTACGAGCAGCACTTC. It yields the protein CSARLNYEQHF.

This clonotype was picked up a small number of times. The J gene is TRBJ1-1, the V gene TRBV9, with 8 nucleotides matching TRBD1. J was trimmed by 6 bases and V by 8 bases; bases with no gene match: 12. The CDR3 extends over 14 amino acids. CDR1 is SGDLS and CDR2 is YYNGEE in the germline V gene. This chain's CDR3 is CASSREGQGSEAFF. CDR3 in DNA: TGTGCCAGTAGCCGCGAAGGACAGGGCTCTGAAGCTTTCTTT.

This clonotype was observed a few times. This rearrangement joins TRBV20-1 to TRBJ2-3; 9 nucleotides align to TRBD1. The length of the CDR3 is 14 residues. Germline-derived CDR1 and CDR2 are DFQATT and SNEGSKA (reference sequence). J was trimmed by 4 bases and V by 2 bases; bases with no gene match: 4. In DNA form, the CDR3 reads TGCAGTGCTAGACCCCGGACAGGGGCAGATACGCAGTATTTT. It translates to CSARPRTGADTQYF.

This clonotype was picked up a small number of times. The V call is TRBV27, the J call TRBJ2-3; D might be TRBD2 (5 bases). CDR3 size: 15 residues. Trimming shortened V by 1 base and J by 4 bases, and 12 bases separated the two germline ends. Germline CDR1 reads MNHEY; CDR2 reads SMNVEV (reference sequence). CDR3 amino acids: CASSLYPSTPDTQYF. The CDR3, as DNA: TGTGCCAGCAGTTTATACCCTAGCACCCCAGATACGCAGTATTTT.

This clonotype has a handful of counts. The chain recombines TRBV6-1 with TRBJ2-7; 9 bases are shared with TRBD2. The CDR3 is 16 residues long. Germline CDR1 and CDR2: MNHNS and SASEGT. V gave up 2 bases and J gave up 4 bases; unmatched junction bases: 9. CDR3 sequence reads: CASSESSAGGPYEQYF. In DNA form, the CDR3 reads TGTGCCAGCAGTGAATCATCGGCGGGAGGGCCTTACGAGCAGTACTTC.

This clonotype turned up a few times. The chain combines TRBV29-1 with TRBJ2-3, with 7 positions matching TRBD1. Per the germline V gene, CDR1 is SQVTM and CDR2 is ANQGSEA. V dropped 2 bases and J dropped 0; count of bases not matched to a gene: 8. This CDR3 has 16 residues. The CDR3 DNA reads TGCAGCGTTGAAAACCAGGGGACAGTTAGCACAGATACGCAGTATTTT. Translating it yields CSVENQGTVSTDTQYF.

This clonotype was counted at least ten times. This chain connects TRBV29-1 to TRBJ2-2; D uncertain. Deletions cut 4 bases from V and 6 bases from J, with 9 bases between. The CDR3 extends over 12 amino acids. In germline, CDR1 is SQVTM, CDR2 ANQGSEA. The CDR3 reads CSVAGSPGELFF. CDR3 nucleotide sequence: TGCAGCGTTGCAGGTTCTCCCGGGGAGCTGTTTTTT.

Many counts were recorded for this clonotype. The chain employs TRBV12-3 or TRBV12-4 and TRBJ1-3, with D perhaps matching TRBD1 (6 bases). The CDR3 is 15 residues long. Trimming stripped 8 bases from V and 3 bases from J, with 17 bases between. CDR3 protein: CASPPTGRGGNTIYF. The DNA of the CDR3 is TGTGCCAGCCCTCCAACGGGCAGGGGTGGAAACACCATATATTTT.

This clonotype was observed many times. The genes are TRBV12-3 or TRBV12-4 and TRBJ1-1; D not certain. The CDR3 has 11 amino acids. The germline V and J ends were trimmed by 8 bases and 5 bases, with 9 bases remaining between them. CDR3 DNA sequence: TGTGCCAGCGCGCAGAGGACTGAAGCTTTCTTT. Protein product: CASAQRTEAFF.

V and J are TRBV24-1 and TRBJ2-7; D possibly matches TRBD1 or TRBD2 (5 bases each). CDR1 and CDR2 from the germline V gene are KGHDR and SFDVKD. Trimming left V 3 bases short and J 0 bases short, with 11 bases between. CDR3 size: 15 residues. CDR3 sequence (DNA): TGTGCCACCAGTGATACCCGGGACGGCTCCTACGAGCAGTACTTC. Translated: CATSDTRDGSYEQYF.

The CDR3 loop reads CASSDGRPSSYEQYF. CDR3 DNA: TGTGCCAGCAGCGACGGCAGGCCGAGCTCCTACGAGCAGTACTTC. The chain couples TRBV3-1 to TRBJ2-7; unclear D gene. From germline, CDR1 is LGHDT and CDR2 YNNKEL (reference sequence). The V gene lost 5 bases and the J gene lost 0 bases, with 14 bases spanning the gap. The CDR3 covers 15 residues.

V gene TRBV20-1 combines with J gene TRBJ1-6; 7 bases line up with TRBD1. The V and J ends lost 2 bases and 3 bases, in that order; junction bases with no gene match: 10. The V gene's germline CDR1 is DFQATT and CDR2 SNEGSKA (reference sequence). This CDR3 spans 17 amino acids. CDR3 sequence reads: CSARQRYRDSYNSPLHF. The CDR3 nucleotides are TGCAGTGCTAGACAGAGATACCGGGACAGCTATAATTCACCCCTCCACTTT.

The genes are TRBV4-2 and TRBJ2-4; 10 bases map to TRBD1. V dropped 5 bases and J dropped 0; count of bases not matched to a gene: 19. This CDR3 has 21 residues. Per germline, CDR1 LGHNA and CDR2 YNFKEQ. The CDR3 nucleotides read TGTGCCAGCAGCGCAGAGGCCCACATGACAGGGGGCATACTAGCCAAAAACATTCAGTACTTC. Translated, it gives CASSAEAHMTGGILAKNIQYF.

This clonotype was found many times. This sequence joins TRBV5-1 and TRBJ2-2, with TRBD1 matching over 9 bases. This CDR3 comprises 16 residues. Germline V lookup: CDR1 SGHRS, CDR2 YFSETQ. With 0 bases clipped from V and 8 bases from J, the junction kept 8 bases outside the gene matches. DNA of the CDR3: TGCGCCAGCAGCTTGGCCGGGACAGGGAATTTAGGGGAGCTGTTTTTT. Translated: CASSLAGTGNLGELFF.

This clonotype appeared many times. The rearrangement links TRBV6-2 or TRBV6-3 to TRBJ2-3; TRBD2 matches at 10 bases. CDR1 MNHEY and CDR2 SVGEGT come from the germline V gene. The CDR3 has 17 amino acids. The J segment lost 4 bases and the V segment lost 4 bases, leaving 11 bases of the junction unmatched. The DNA for the CDR3 is TGTGCCAGCAGTTCCTTCGGACTAGCGGTCGGGGCAGATACGCAGTATTTT. Translating it yields CASSSFGLAVGADTQYF.

This clonotype was counted many times. This rearrangement joins TRBV2 to TRBJ2-1, with D perhaps TRBD2 (6 bases). The CDR3 runs to 13 residues. The ends were cut back, 3 bases at V and 7 bases at J, with 10 bases in the middle. Germline loops: CDR1 SNHLY, CDR2 FYNNEI. The DNA of the CDR3 is TGTGCCAGCAGTGATGCGGGGATGAATGAGCAGTTCTTC. This translates into CASSDAGMNEQFF.

This clonotype appeared a single time. This chain joins TRBV7-2 and TRBJ2-7; maybe TRBD1 (5 bases). Trimming pared 0 bases from V and 2 bases from J, leaving 11 bases between. Germline V lookup: CDR1 SGHTA, CDR2 FQGNSA. The CDR3 totals 15 residues. The CDR3 spells CASSLAGLTAYEQYF. The CDR3 DNA reads as TGTGCCAGCAGCTTAGCGGGGCTAACGGCCTACGAGCAGTACTTC.